This TCR beta chain was documented in a study of Graves' ophthalmopathy and Graves' hyperthyroidism. Details on this clonotype: A much larger clone sits a single nucleotide away, making a read error possible.

The ends were cut back, 3 bases at V and 12 bases at J, with 13 bases in the middle. This CDR3 has 12 amino acids. Germline V lookup: CDR1 KGHDR, CDR2 SFDVKD. RNA served as the template for amplifying TCR beta CDR3 regions. HTBI-primed RT-PCR formed the first round, and a multiplex PCR formed the second. TCRdb reprocessed the multiplex PCR reads via MiXCR and lists one record per CDR3 protein. The data show 200,000 to 250,000 distinct CDR3 sequences, around 50% seen once. Ophthalmopathy donors' eye disease showed moderate-to-severe activity, CAS of at least 3, NOSPECS of at least 4 and duration under 3 months. Other autoimmune diseases, uncontrolled infections, pregnancy and lactation each led to patient exclusion.

This receptor was identified in an adult man with Graves' ophthalmopathy. Sequences were obtained from peripheral blood. The genes are TRBV24-1 and TRBJ1-2; tentative D call: TRBD1 (6 bases). The chain's CDR3 is CATSDPGEGHTF. CDR3 sequence (DNA): TGTGCCACCAGTGATCCAGGGGAAGGCCACACCTTC.